These 11 T cell receptor beta chains were all obtained from the same sample, sequenced in a study of T cells in Graves' hyperthyroidism and ophthalmopathy. Amplified TCR beta CDR3 regions came from RNA transcripts. During a first-round RT-PCR of the TCR CDR3, the HTBI primer set was used. TCRdb processed the multiplex PCR reads anew with MiXCR; each CDR3 protein has one entry. The sample includes under 300,000 distinct CDR3 sequences, roughly an eighth seen only once; the top ten take 7% to 9.5%. The sample was blood. All receptors come from a middle-aged woman with Graves' hyperthyroidism.

This clonotype was picked up many times. This chain joins TRBV20-1 and TRBJ1-1; unclear D gene. From germline, CDR1 is DFQATT and CDR2 SNEGSKA (reference sequence). CDR3 size: 14 residues. V was cut by 3 bases and J by 2 bases, with 13 bases left in between. CDR3 DNA: TGCAGTGCTAGGGGGTCGGCGGTTAACACTGAAGCTTTCTTT. As protein: CSARGSAVNTEAFF.

This clonotype was detected ten times or more. V is TRBV5-1 and J is TRBJ2-3, with 12 bases aligning to TRBD2. The CDR3 is 19 residues long. Germline V gene data show CDR1 as SGHRS and CDR2 as YFSETQ. The junction had 12 bases not matched to a gene; V was cut back by 0 bases and J by 4 bases. The chain's CDR3 is CASSLVTSGRPIGPDTQYF. CDR3 DNA sequence: TGCGCCAGCAGCTTGGTCACTAGCGGGAGGCCCATAGGCCCAGATACGCAGTATTTT.

This clonotype was detected ten times or more. A much larger clone sits a single nucleotide away, making a read error possible. The gene calls are TRBV6-1 and TRBJ1-1, with D perhaps matching TRBD1 (6 bases). Trimming cost V 3 bases and J 1 base, with 6 bases left between them. The CDR3 runs 13 residues. The germline V gene has CDR1 MNHNS and CDR2 SASEGT. The CDR3 DNA follows: TGTGCCAGCAGTGAGGGGGCGAACACTGAAGCTTTCTTT. It yields the protein CASSEGANTEAFF.

This clonotype came up many times. V is TRBV20-1 and J is TRBJ2-5; 7 bases align to TRBD2. The V gene's germline CDR1 is DFQATT and CDR2 SNEGSKA (reference sequence). The CDR3 is 14 residues long. Unmatched junction bases numbered 8, after V lost 5 bases and J lost 2 bases. Here the CDR3 DNA reads TGCAGTGCTGACCGGGCTAGCGGACAAGAGACCCAGTACTTC. Amino acids: CSADRASGQETQYF.

The table lists this clonotype with many counts. The chain has TRBV12-3 or TRBV12-4 and TRBJ2-1; D is possibly TRBD2 (5 bases). The CDR3 covers 12 residues. V was pared by 5 bases and J by 8 bases, with 10 bases between. The CDR3 spells CASSIEADEQFF. CDR3 nucleotide sequence: TGTGCCAGCAGTATCGAAGCGGATGAGCAGTTCTTC.

This clonotype was seen ten or more times. The chain has TRBV28 and TRBJ2-3; D unclear. V lost 6 bases, J lost 0 bases, and 13 bases lay in between. CDR1 and CDR2 (germline): MDHEN, SYDVKM. CDR3 length: 15 amino acids. In DNA form, the CDR3 reads TGTGCCAGCAGACCTCAGGCGACAAGCACAGATACGCAGTATTTT. Encoded protein: CASRPQATSTDTQYF.

This clonotype was observed a handful of times. The chain recombines TRBV5-4 with TRBJ2-3, with 7 bases that match TRBD2. CDR1 and CDR2 (germline): SGHNT, YYREEE (reference sequence). V was clipped by 1 base and J by 1 base; unmatched bases: 6. The CDR3 is made up of 16 amino acids. The DNA for the CDR3 is TGTGCCAGCAGCTTGAATGCAGGGAGGGGCACAGATACGCAGTATTTT. Translating it yields CASSLNAGRGTDTQYF.

This clonotype was picked up a small number of times. A much larger clone differs from this one at a single base, so this may be a read error. The chain joins TRBV7-9 to TRBJ2-5; no clear D gene. Germline-derived CDR1 and CDR2 are SEHNR and FQNEAQ (reference sequence). The CDR3 consists of 15 residues. V was pared by 3 bases and J by 3 bases, with 14 bases between. The DNA of the CDR3 is TGTGCCAGCAGCTTCTCTGGCAGAGTCAAAGAGACCCAGTACTTC. Amino acids: CASSFSGRVKETQYF.

The chain is built from TRBV15 and TRBJ2-6; maybe TRBD1 (6 bases). Germline V gene sequence: CDR1 LNHNV, CDR2 YYDKDF (reference sequence). V lost 0 bases to trimming and J lost 1 base, with 7 bases between them. The CDR3 runs 16 residues. CDR3 bases: TGTGCCACCAGCAGAGAGGGGGCGTCTGGGGCCAACGTCCTGACTTTC. This translates into CATSREGASGANVLTF.

This clonotype appeared many times. V usage is TRBV28 and J usage is TRBJ2-1, with no clear D. V dropped 6 bases and J dropped 7 bases, with 10 bases sitting between them. The CDR3 contains 12 residues. Germline V gives CDR1 MDHEN, CDR2 SYDVKM. The CDR3 is CASRRYGNEQFF. The CDR3 bases are TGTGCCAGCAGGAGGTATGGGAATGAGCAGTTCTTC.

This clonotype was seen repeatedly, ten times or more. The genes are TRBV6-2 or TRBV6-3 and TRBJ2-3; the D is unclear. The germline CDR1 and CDR2 sequences are MNHEY and SVGEGT. Trimming took 5 bases from V and 3 from J, leaving 15 bases between them. The CDR3 loop spans 15 amino acids. The CDR3 DNA reads as TGTGCCAGCAGTCGATCCCCCCAATCGACAGATACGCAGTATTTT. This encodes CASSRSPQSTDTQYF.